Below are 27 T cell receptor beta chains sequenced from a single sample in a study of blood T cell repertoires in COVID-19. Assay used: immunoSEQ multiplex PCR; TCRdb lists only in-frame clones, some missing. The table shows about 170,000 clones, with 85% occurring only once. The material sequenced was peripheral blood. Source of these receptors: a human donor with acute or convalescent COVID-19. The donor label of this sample is uncertain.

The genes are TRBV4-2 and TRBJ1-2, with a weak D call TRBD1 (5 bases). Germline V gene lookup returns CDR1 LGHNA and CDR2 YNFKEQ. The CDR3 length is 14 residues. V dropped 0 bases and J dropped 6 bases, with 11 bases sitting between them. CDR3 residues: CASSQDGRGNGYTF. As DNA, the CDR3 is TGTGCCAGCAGCCAAGATGGTCGGGGGAATGGCTACACCTTC.

The CDR3 DNA reads as TGTGCCAGCTCACCTGAGACAGGGGGCGGTTGGCAAGAGACCCAGTACTTC. Its translation: CASSPETGGGWQETQYF. This chain connects TRBV18 to TRBJ2-5; 10 bases line up with TRBD1. After removal of 3 bases from V and 2 bases from J, the junction contained 9 bases not matched to a gene. CDR1 is KGHSH, CDR2 LQKENI, per germline. The CDR3 runs 17 residues.

The chain is built from TRBV30 and TRBJ1-4; TRBD1 might be the D (5 bases). Trimming removed 2 bases at V and 5 bases at J, with 15 bases between. Germline V lookup: CDR1 GTSNPN, CDR2 SVGIG (reference sequence). The CDR3 covers 15 residues. The CDR3 reads CAWSHGIGGNEKLFF. The CDR3 DNA follows: TGTGCCTGGAGTCATGGGATCGGGGGGAATGAAAAACTGTTTTTT.

The chain couples TRBV7-9 to TRBJ2-7; D might be TRBD2 (6 bases). V gave up 6 bases and J gave up 2 bases, with 8 bases separating them. The CDR3 extends over 12 amino acids. The V gene's germline CDR1 is SEHNR and CDR2 FQNEAQ (reference sequence). CDR3: CASRPGAYEQYF. The CDR3 DNA reads as TGTGCCAGCAGACCGGGGGCCTACGAGCAGTACTTC.

The chain recombines TRBV7-9 with TRBJ1-2; D is perhaps TRBD1 (5 bases). This CDR3 has 13 residues. Per germline, CDR1 SEHNR and CDR2 FQNEAQ (reference sequence). The V gene lost 2 bases and the J gene lost 7 bases, with 11 bases spanning the gap. The CDR3 protein is CASSLNGQGGYTF. The CDR3 region has the DNA TGTGCCAGCAGCTTAAACGGGCAGGGTGGCTACACCTTC.

The rearrangement links TRBV7-9 to TRBJ1-4; TRBD1 matches 8 bases. The CDR3 is 18 residues long. Germline assignment: CDR1 SEHNR and CDR2 FQNEAQ (reference sequence). After removal of 3 bases from V and 6 bases from J, the junction contained 15 bases not matched to a gene. The CDR3 sequence is CASSLERGRQGSDEKLFF. CDR3 in DNA: TGTGCCAGCAGCTTGGAAAGAGGACGACAGGGGTCTGATGAAAAACTGTTTTTT.

This chain links TRBV9 with TRBJ1-2; TRBD1 aligns across 8 bases. CDR3 length: 17 amino acids. The V gene's germline CDR1 is SGDLS and CDR2 YYNGEE. The V gene end was trimmed by 1 base and the J gene end by 1 base; junction bases not matched to a gene: 9. CDR3: CASSVRGQEQFNYGYTF. Here the CDR3 DNA reads TGTGCCAGCAGCGTAAGGGGACAGGAACAATTTAACTATGGCTACACCTTC.

The table lists this clone with a few counts. Other nucleotide sequences from this sample produce the same CDR3. The CDR3 spells CASSLDRGVTDTQYF. CDR3 sequence (DNA): TGTGCCAGCAGCTTGGACCGGGGGGTTACAGATACGCAGTATTTT. The chain joins TRBV5-4 to TRBJ2-3; 7 bases agree with TRBD2. V lost 0 bases and J lost 3; bases outside the gene matches: 4. In germline, CDR1 is SGHNT, CDR2 YYREEE (reference sequence). The CDR3 has 15 amino acids.

CDR3 residues: CASSHDRQTYNEQFF. The CDR3 DNA sequence: TGTGCCAGCAGCCACGACAGACAGACCTACAATGAGCAGTTCTTC. J is TRBJ2-1 and V is TRBV3-1 (or the pseudogene TRBV3-2), with D tentatively TRBD1 (5 bases). Trimming took off 3 bases at V and 2 bases at J, with 11 bases between the two ends. The germline V gene encodes CDR1 LGHDT and CDR2 YNNKEL (reference sequence). CDR3 length: 15 amino acids.

The DNA for the CDR3 is TGCGCCAGCAGAAAAAGTACAGGGACGACTAATGAAAAACTGTTTTTT. It translates to CASRKSTGTTNEKLFF. The chain has TRBV10-2 and TRBJ1-4; D possibly corresponds to TRBD1 (6 bases). V lost 6 bases and J lost 2, with 16 bases in between. In germline, CDR1 is WSHSY, CDR2 SAAADI. CDR3 length: 16 amino acids.

The chain recombines TRBV2 with TRBJ1-5; D remains unclear. The V and J ends lost 2 bases and 6 bases respectively, with 8 bases between them. The CDR3 spans 13 residues. Germline values: CDR1 SNHLY, CDR2 FYNNEI. The DNA for the CDR3 is TGTGCCAGCAGTGAAAGAGGTGGTCAGCCCCAGCATTTT. It is translated as CASSERGGQPQHF.

V and J are TRBV27 and TRBJ1-3; TRBD1 aligns across 7 bases. The CDR3 loop spans 13 amino acids. J was trimmed by 4 bases and V by 4 bases; bases with no gene match: 1. Germline CDR1 reads MNHEY; CDR2 reads SMNVEV (reference sequence). CDR3 residues: CASSSGQGNTIYF. The DNA for the CDR3 is TGTGCCAGCAGTTCGGGACAGGGAAACACCATATATTTT.

The V call is TRBV18, the J call TRBJ1-3; 8 positions agree with TRBD1. V shed 3 bases, J shed 0 bases, and the junction held 7 bases outside the gene matches. Germline CDR1 is KGHSH and CDR2 is LQKENI. This CDR3 comprises 17 residues. CDR3 nucleotide sequence: TGTGCCAGCTCACCTCAGGGGGCCCCGCTCTCTGGAAACACCATATATTTT. Protein product: CASSPQGAPLSGNTIYF.

This chain uses TRBV27 with TRBJ1-1; a weak D match, TRBD1 (6 bases). The germline V and J ends were trimmed by 2 bases and 12 bases, with 16 bases remaining between them. The CDR3 covers 13 residues. Germline CDR1 and CDR2: MNHEY and SMNVEV (reference sequence). This chain's CDR3 is CASSLRLHRETFF. In nucleotides, the CDR3 is TGTGCCAGCAGTTTAAGGTTGCACAGGGAAACTTTCTTT.

This chain links TRBV28 with TRBJ2-2; 9 nucleotides align to TRBD2. Germline assignment: CDR1 MDHEN and CDR2 SYDVKM. The CDR3 is 15 residues long. V lost 7 bases to trimming and J lost 4 bases; unmatched junction nucleotides: 7. This CDR3 reads CASKRRGGFTGELFF. The CDR3, as DNA: TGTGCCAGCAAAAGGCGGGGGGGCTTCACCGGGGAGCTGTTTTTT. The whole variable domain, remainder taken from reference TRBV28 and TRBJ2-2, is DVKVTQSSRYLVKRTGEKVFLECVQDMDHENMFWYRQDPGLGLRLIYFSYDVKMKEKGDIPEGYSVSREKKERFSLILESASTNQTSMYLCASKRRGGFTGELFFGEGSRLTVL.

The V gene is TRBV11-1, the J gene TRBJ2-3; D is ambiguous. CDR3 length: 13 residues. V was shortened by 5 bases and J by 8 bases, with 14 bases between the two germline ends. Germline CDR1 reads SGHAT; CDR2 reads FQDESV (reference sequence). The CDR3: CASSVKEIPTQYF. Written as DNA, the CDR3 is TGTGCCAGCAGCGTAAAGGAGATCCCTACGCAGTATTTT.

This clone was found a few times. This chain joins TRBV5-4 and TRBJ2-2; TRBD2 aligns across 13 bases. Per germline, CDR1 SGHNT and CDR2 YYREEE (reference sequence). The junction had 2 bases not matched to a gene; V was cut back by 9 bases and J by 0 bases. This CDR3 spans 15 amino acids. The CDR3 reads CATGTSGTNTGELFF. The CDR3 DNA is TGTGCCACGGGGACTAGCGGGACGAACACCGGGGAGCTGTTTTTT.

This clone appeared once. This chain uses TRBV7-2 with TRBJ2-3, with 9 bases that match TRBD2. Germline V gene lookup returns CDR1 SGHTA and CDR2 FQGNSA. CDR3 length equals 17 residues. J was trimmed by 2 bases and V by 1 base; bases with no gene match: 7. CDR3 residues: CASSLGQSGGNTDTQYF. CDR3 nucleotides: TGTGCCAGCAGCTTAGGTCAGAGCGGGGGGAACACAGATACGCAGTATTTT.

The chain is built from TRBV5-4 and TRBJ2-1; 7 bases are shared with TRBD2. The germline CDR1 and CDR2 sequences are SGHNT and YYREEE (reference sequence). The V and J ends lost 5 bases and 2 bases, in that order; junction bases with no gene match: 4. The CDR3 has 14 amino acids. The CDR3: CASRGRAAYNEQFF. CDR3 nucleotides: TGTGCCAGCAGGGGGAGGGCCGCCTACAATGAGCAGTTCTTC.

The chain carries TRBV4-3 and TRBJ2-6, with 10 bases matching TRBD1. Germline CDR1 reads LGHNA; CDR2 reads YSLEER. The CDR3 spans 16 residues. V lost 3 bases to trimming and J lost 2 bases; unmatched junction nucleotides: 1. This chain's CDR3 is CASSQDRGAGANVLTF. The CDR3 coding sequence is TGCGCCAGCAGCCAGGACAGGGGGGCTGGGGCCAACGTCCTGACTTTC.

This chain joins TRBV4-1 and TRBJ1-2; unclear D gene. This CDR3 has 17 residues. Germline values: CDR1 MGHRA, CDR2 YSYEKL. Trimming stripped 1 base from V and 1 base from J, with 16 bases between. The CDR3 spells CASSQGSGSAFNYGYTF. The CDR3, as DNA: TGCGCCAGCAGCCAAGGCTCCGGCAGCGCCTTTAACTATGGCTACACCTTC.

This sequence joins TRBV18 and TRBJ2-4, with D maybe TRBD1 (6 bases). CDR1 is KGHSH, CDR2 LQKENI, per germline. The CDR3 extends over 15 amino acids. V was shortened by 2 bases and J by 8 bases, with 16 bases between the two germline ends. The CDR3 nucleotides are TGTGCCAGCTCACCAGGGCAGGGGAAGGCATACATTCAGTACTTC. It codes for CASSPGQGKAYIQYF.

The chain is built from TRBV19 and TRBJ1-5; D might be TRBD1 (5 bases). Germline loops: CDR1 LNHDA, CDR2 SQIVND (reference sequence). The CDR3 has 14 amino acids. Trimming removed 7 bases at V and 2 bases at J, with 12 bases between. The CDR3 reads CASTAWGGNQPQHF. The CDR3 DNA reads as TGTGCCAGTACCGCCTGGGGGGGCAATCAGCCCCAGCATTTT.

The chain uses TRBV9 and TRBJ2-2; 8 nucleotides agree with TRBD1. CDR3 length: 17 residues. Per the germline V gene, CDR1 is SGDLS and CDR2 is YYNGEE. The junction had 7 bases not matched to a gene; V was cut back by 0 bases and J by 3 bases. The CDR3 DNA sequence: TGTGCCAGCAGCGTAGGCCAGGGGGCAGGGTACACCGGGGAGCTGTTTTTT. As protein: CASSVGQGAGYTGELFF.

V gene TRBV5-1 combines with J gene TRBJ1-6; D is possibly TRBD1 (5 bases). V was trimmed by 0 bases and J by 10 bases, leaving 11 bases between them. There are 14 residues in the CDR3. Germline V gives CDR1 SGHRS, CDR2 YFSETQ. The CDR3 sequence is CASSLVGGKSPLHF. The DNA of the CDR3 is TGCGCCAGCAGCTTGGTGGGGGGGAAATCACCCCTCCACTTT.

The chain recombines TRBV9 with TRBJ2-2; tentative D call: TRBD1 (7 bases). Looked up from germline, CDR1 is SGDLS and CDR2 is YYNGEE. CDR3 length: 15 residues. Trimming took off 0 bases at V and 5 bases at J, with 11 bases between the two ends. DNA for the CDR3: TGTGCCAGCAGCGTAGTGCCAGGGGGGACCGGGGAGCTGTTTTTT. Translation gives CASSVVPGGTGELFF.

This clone was counted only a few times. The CDR3 DNA follows: TGCGCCAGCAGTGGTCAGGAGAACACTGAAGCTTTCTTT. It codes for CASSGQENTEAFF. The J gene is TRBJ1-1, the V gene TRBV10-1, with D hard to call. This CDR3 has 13 amino acids. Per germline, CDR1 WNHNN and CDR2 SYGVQD (reference sequence). V gave up 4 bases and J gave up 1 base, with 7 bases separating them.